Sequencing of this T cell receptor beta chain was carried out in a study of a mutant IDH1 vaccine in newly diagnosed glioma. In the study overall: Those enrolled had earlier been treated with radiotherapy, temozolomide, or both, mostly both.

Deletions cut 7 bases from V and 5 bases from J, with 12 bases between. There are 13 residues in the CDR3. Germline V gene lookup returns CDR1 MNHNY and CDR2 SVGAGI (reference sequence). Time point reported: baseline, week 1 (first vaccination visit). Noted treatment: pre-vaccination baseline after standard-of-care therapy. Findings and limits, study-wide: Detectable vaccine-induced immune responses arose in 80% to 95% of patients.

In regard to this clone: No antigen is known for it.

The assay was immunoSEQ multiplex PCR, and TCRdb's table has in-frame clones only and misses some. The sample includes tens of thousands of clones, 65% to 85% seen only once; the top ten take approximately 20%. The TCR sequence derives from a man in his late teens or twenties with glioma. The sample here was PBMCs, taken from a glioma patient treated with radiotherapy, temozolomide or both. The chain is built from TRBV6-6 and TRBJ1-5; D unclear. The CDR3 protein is CASKYVGYQPQHF. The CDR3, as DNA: TGTGCCAGCAAATACGTGGGTTATCAGCCCCAGCATTTT.